The clone carrying this TCR beta chain came up many times. As yet, its antigen is unknown. TCRdb reanalysed the 5' RACE reads using MiXCR and keeps one entry per CDR3 protein. The sample has about 38,000 distinct CDR3 sequences, 4.5% to 6% seen once; the top ten hold under 14%. This specimen comes from a study of spatial heterogeneity in lung cancer. Across the whole study: Alpha-chain sequences were consistently detected less often than beta-chain sequences.

Time point: sample taken at primary tumor resection. From tumor, nontumor lung or frozen PBMC, whole RNA was taken unsorted for sequencing. The cohort: over 65 early-stage, untreated non-small cell lung cancer patients. Notes on the study in general: Ubiquitous expanded tumor TCRs were observed in blood more at resection than follow-up.

Germline CDR1 and CDR2: SNHLY and FYNNEI. The ends were cut back, 8 bases at V and 5 bases at J, with 16 bases in the middle. The CDR3 sequence is 14 residues long. The input for sequencing was PBMCs, taken at surgery. The chain has TRBV2 and TRBJ1-3; D is possibly TRBD1 (5 bases). This receptor was identified in a male donor with early-stage non-small cell lung cancer. The DNA for the CDR3 is TGTGCCAGCTGTCCAGGGAGTAGAAGAAACACCATATATTTT. This translates into CASCPGSRRNTIYF.